A selection of T cell receptor beta chains follows, all from one sample in a study of blood T cell repertoires in COVID-19. The method was immunoSEQ multiplex PCR; TCRdb's version includes in-frame clones alone and lacks a portion of them. In the table there are fewer than 250,000 clones, 84% of which are singletons. Sequenced sample: peripheral blood. These receptors were obtained from a woman older than 75 with COVID-19, enrolled during active disease. Both conserved end residues are part of each CDR3. A D gene is named only where the DNA matches it firmly. Clone size is shown for a subset of rows, as once, few, many or a class of expanded clone.

J | D | V | size | DNA | CDR3
TRBJ1-2 | TRBD1 | TRBV2 | few | TGTGCCAGCAGTGTGGGACAGGGTGGCTACACCTTC | CASSVGQGGYTF
TRBJ2-5 | TRBD2 | TRBV12-3/TRBV12-4 | . | TGTGCCAGCAGCGCTAGCGGTAAAGAGACCCAGTACTTC | CASSASGKETQYF
TRBJ1-4 | . | TRBV24-1 | few | TGTGCCACCAGTGACGGGGGGGGAGTAGAGGAAAAACTGTTTTTT | CATSDGGGVEEKLFF
TRBJ1-2 | TRBD1 | TRBV5-1 | few | TGCGCCAGCAGCTTGTCTGGTAGCAACAGGGGGCAGATGGGTGGCTACACCTTC | CASSLSGSNRGQMGGYTF
TRBJ1-6 | . | TRBV6-1 | . | TGTGCCAGCAGTGAAGTCGATAATTCACCCCTCCACTTT | CASSEVDNSPLHF
TRBJ2-1 | . | TRBV7-2 | . | TGTGCCAGCAGCTCACCCTTAGCGGCGAGCTCCTACAATGAGCAGTTCTTC | CASSSPLAASSYNEQFF
TRBJ2-5 | TRBD2 | TRBV7-2 | few | TGTGCCAGCAGCTCTCTTCGAGCGGGGGCAGAGACCCAGTACTTC | CASSSLRAGAETQYF
TRBJ1-1 | TRBD1 | TRBV5-1 | . | TGCGCCAGCAGCGAACACGAAGACAGGGCGTGGGCTGAAGCTTTCTTT | CASSEHEDRAWAEAFF
TRBJ1-2 | . | TRBV28 | . | TGTGCCAGCAGTTTAAATTTTGGCAGGGGTAAGAGTGGCTACACCTTC | CASSLNFGRGKSGYTF
TRBJ2-3 | . | TRBV4-2 | . | TGTGCCAGCAGCCTCAGGAGCACAGATACGCAGTATTTT | CASSLRSTDTQYF
TRBJ1-4 | TRBD1 | TRBV5-1 | . | TGCGCCAGCAGCCGTCCGGGACAGTTGAATGAAAAACTGTTTTTT | CASSRPGQLNEKLFF
TRBJ1-6 | TRBD1 | TRBV10-3 | . | TGTGCCATCAGTGATCCCCAGACAGGGACCGCACCCCTCCACTTT | CAISDPQTGTAPLHF
TRBJ2-7 | . | TRBV6-5 | . | TGTGCCAGCACCTTGGGGGGAACCCCCTACGAGCAGTACTTC | CASTLGGTPYEQYF
TRBJ1-5 | . | TRBV6-5 | . | TGTGCCAGCAGGGACCCAGGGGTAACCACTCAGCCCCAGCATTTT | CASRDPGVTTQPQHF
TRBJ2-6 | . | TRBV4-1 | once | TGCGCCAGCAGCCGGCGGGTGGGGTCTAATGGGGCCAACGTCCTGACTTTC | CASSRRVGSNGANVLTF
TRBJ1-2 | TRBD1 | TRBV30 | once | TGTGCCTGGAGGGCGCGACAGGGCGGTGGCTACACCTTC | CAWRARQGGGYTF
TRBJ1-4 | TRBD1 | TRBV6-5 | . | TGTGCCAGCAGCAACAGGGGGCCTAATGAAAAACTGTTTTTT | CASSNRGPNEKLFF
TRBJ1-1 | . | TRBV6-6 | . | TGTGCCAGCAGTTCCCGGTTGACTGAAGCTTTCTTT | CASSSRLTEAFF
TRBJ2-3 | . | TRBV5-4 | . | TGTGCCAGCAGCAAAGACACGATCATAAGCACAGATACGCAGTATTTT | CASSKDTIISTDTQYF
TRBJ2-6 | . | TRBV28 | . | TGTGCCAGCAGTTTATACGGTAGCTCTGGGGCCAACGTCCTGACTTTC | CASSLYGSSGANVLTF
TRBJ2-1 | . | TRBV19 | . | TGTGCCAGTAGCCCAGAAGGTAGGGGCTCCTACAATGAGCAGTTCTTC | CASSPEGRGSYNEQFF
TRBJ2-1 | TRBD2 | TRBV11-2 | . | TGTGCCAGCAGCCTTCTAGCGGGGGGGCTCGTTGAGCAGTTCTTC | CASSLLAGGLVEQFF
TRBJ1-5 | . | TRBV27 | . | TGTGCCAGCAGTTTGGAGGGTCTGCGCAATCAGCCCCAGCATTTT | CASSLEGLRNQPQHF
TRBJ2-5 | TRBD2 | TRBV18 | . | TGTGCCAGCTCATTAGCCCCTAGCGGGAAAGAGACCCAGTACTTC | CASSLAPSGKETQYF
TRBJ2-2 | . | TRBV4-1 | . | TGCGCCAGCAGCCAACGCCCGGACACCGGGGAGCTGTTTTTT | CASSQRPDTGELFF
TRBJ2-3 | TRBD2 | TRBV5-1 | . | TGCGCCAGCAGCTTGGTAGCGGGGGGGCCCGATACGCAGTATTTT | CASSLVAGGPDTQYF
TRBJ2-4 | TRBD2 | TRBV6-2/TRBV6-3 | . | TGTGCCAGCAGTGCAGGAGCGGGGGGCTCTGGAAACATTCAGTACTTC | CASSAGAGGSGNIQYF
TRBJ1-1 | . | TRBV6-2/TRBV6-3 | . | TGTGCCAGCAGTTACCCTTCCAGTCTCGAAGCTTTCTTT | CASSYPSSLEAFF
TRBJ1-2 | . | TRBV7-9 | . | TGTGCCAGCAGCCCAGGGACTTTTGGCTACACCTTC | CASSPGTFGYTF
TRBJ1-5 | . | TRBV28 | . | TGTGCCAGCAGTTCCTATCAGCCCCAGCATTTT | CASSSYQPQHF
TRBJ1-1 | TRBD1 | TRBV7-9 | . | TGTGCCAGCAGCCCCCGGACAGGGAACACTGAAGCTTTCTTT | CASSPRTGNTEAFF
TRBJ1-1 | . | TRBV25-1 | many | TGTGCCAGCAGTGAATTCGGTATGAACACTGAAGCTTTCTTT | CASSEFGMNTEAFF
TRBJ1-1 | TRBD1 | TRBV7-9 | . | TGTGCCAGCAGCTCAGACACCAGGGGGCTGAACACTGAAGCTTTCTTT | CASSSDTRGLNTEAFF
TRBJ2-1 | TRBD2 | TRBV6-5 | . | TGTGCCAGCAGCCCGGGGGGCAATGAGCAGTTCTTC | CASSPGGNEQFF
TRBJ1-4 | TRBD1 | TRBV7-2 | once | TGTGCCAGCAGCTCCGCCGGGACAGGGTCGGGTGAAAAACTGTTTTTT | CASSSAGTGSGEKLFF
TRBJ2-1 | TRBD2 | TRBV5-5 | . | TGTGCCAGCAGCCATACACCGGGGGGACCGGTTGCGTTCTTC | CASSHTPGGPVAFF
TRBJ1-2 | . | TRBV28 | . | TGTGCCAGCAGTTTTCCGTCCCTAACCTATGGCTACACCTTC | CASSFPSLTYGYTF
TRBJ2-1 | TRBD2 | TRBV30 | . | TGTGCCTGGAGTGCGATAGCGGGGGATGAGCAGTTCTTC | CAWSAIAGDEQFF
TRBJ2-7 | . | TRBV19 | once | TGTGCCAGTAGTAGCGGGACCAGCTCCTACGAGCAGTACTTC | CASSSGTSSYEQYF
TRBJ1-4 | . | TRBV6-5 | few | TGTGCCAGCAGTTATTCTCTAACAACTAATGAAAAACTGTTTTTT | CASSYSLTTNEKLFF
TRBJ1-1 | . | TRBV30 | . | TGTGCCTGGAGTGCGGGGGCTGAAGCTTTCTTT | CAWSAGAEAFF